Following are 26 T cell receptor beta chains from one sample sequenced in a study of T cells in Graves' hyperthyroidism and ophthalmopathy. TCR beta CDR3 regions were amplified from RNA. An initial round of RT-PCR targeting the TCR CDR3 relied on the HTBI primer set. One entry per CDR3 protein, called by TCRdb with MiXCR from the multiplex PCR reads. The table records under 350,000 distinct CDR3 sequences, approximately 14% of them present only once. The sequenced sample consisted of blood. Receptor source: a woman between 35 and 50 years old with Graves' hyperthyroidism.

This clonotype turned up a few times. The V call is TRBV6-1, the J call TRBJ2-2; a possible D gene is TRBD1 (6 bases). Germline loops: CDR1 MNHNS, CDR2 SASEGT. Trimming removed 4 bases from V and 5 bases from J, with 17 bases in between. This CDR3 is built from 16 residues. This CDR3 is CASSGHGTTGTGELFF. The CDR3 coding sequence is TGTGCCAGCAGTGGCCACGGGACAACTGGGACCGGGGAGCTGTTTTTT.

This clonotype was counted many times. This chain joins TRBV12-3 or TRBV12-4 and TRBJ2-5; D is unclear. The CDR3 totals 14 residues. V was cut by 4 bases and J by 4 bases, with 13 bases left in between. In nucleotides, the CDR3 is TGTGCCAGCAGTTCAGGACGATTTCGAGAGACCCAGTACTTC. Amino acid sequence: CASSSGRFRETQYF.

The chain joins TRBV9 to TRBJ2-7; unclear D gene. CDR3 size: 15 residues. Between the trimmed V and J ends, which lost 0 bases and 1 base, there was a span of 11 bases. Looked up from germline, CDR1 is SGDLS and CDR2 is YYNGEE. CDR3 in amino acids: CASSVGVESSYEQYF. The CDR3 DNA reads TGTGCCAGCAGCGTAGGGGTGGAAAGTTCCTACGAGCAGTACTTC.

There are a few counts of this clonotype. The chain carries TRBV6-1 and TRBJ2-3; 10 bases align to TRBD1. The CDR3 runs 15 residues. Germline CDR1 is MNHNS and CDR2 is SASEGT. The V segment lost 6 bases and the J segment 5 bases; nucleotides outside the gene matches: 8. The CDR3 sequence: CASRSPGQGIDTQYF. CDR3 DNA: TGTGCCAGCAGGTCGCCGGGACAGGGGATAGATACGCAGTATTTT.

In this sample, this clonotype turned up many times. The chain employs TRBV7-8 and TRBJ2-5, with a possible D match to TRBD2 (5 bases). The CDR3 is 15 amino acids. Trimming shortened V by 5 bases and J by 4 bases, and 17 bases separated the two germline ends. CDR1 and CDR2 (germline): SGHVS, FQNEAQ. Here the CDR3 reads CASSPVGWAGETQYF. CDR3 coding DNA: TGTGCCAGCAGCCCCGTGGGTTGGGCGGGAGAGACCCAGTACTTC.

A few counts support this clonotype. The genes are TRBV4-1 and TRBJ1-5; TRBD1 might be the D (5 bases). This CDR3 comprises 16 residues. The V end was cut by 2 bases, the J end by 6 bases, with 17 bases between. The germline V gene encodes CDR1 MGHRA and CDR2 YSYEKL. The CDR3 reads CASSQSASRGFQPQHF. The CDR3 region has the DNA TGCGCCAGCAGCCAAAGTGCGTCAAGGGGATTTCAGCCCCAGCATTTT.

This clonotype has a count of ten or more. The chain is built from TRBV20-1 and TRBJ1-5; 7 nucleotides agree with TRBD1. Trimming at V came to 0 bases and at J to 6 bases, leaving 5 bases not matched to a gene. There are 14 residues in the CDR3. In germline, CDR1 is DFQATT, CDR2 SNEGSKA (reference sequence). The DNA of the CDR3 is TGCAGTGCTAGAGATCGCAGGGGGGGTCAGCCCCAGCATTTT. Translated, it gives CSARDRRGGQPQHF.

This chain connects TRBV5-5 to TRBJ2-5; 9 bases fit TRBD1. V dropped 3 bases and J dropped 5; count of bases not matched to a gene: 5. This CDR3 has 14 amino acids. In germline, CDR1 is SGHKS, CDR2 YYEKEE (reference sequence). The CDR3 spells CASSSGQGWETQYF. In DNA, the CDR3 is TGTGCCAGCAGCTCGGGACAGGGTTGGGAGACCCAGTACTTC.

At least ten counts were recorded for this clonotype. This sequence joins TRBV10-3 and TRBJ1-2, with D uncertain. Germline V gene sequence: CDR1 ENHRY, CDR2 SYGVKD. Deletions cut 0 bases from V and 10 bases from J, with 9 bases between. The CDR3 totals 12 residues. The DNA for the CDR3 is TGTGCCATCAGTGAGTCTTCGGGGATCTACACCTTC. It is translated as CAISESSGIYTF.

This clonotype has a handful of counts. This chain connects TRBV2 to TRBJ2-7; 8 bases match TRBD2. The CDR3 totals 15 residues. J was trimmed by 5 bases and V by 1 base; bases with no gene match: 7. Germline V lookup: CDR1 SNHLY, CDR2 FYNNEI. The CDR3 DNA reads TGTGCCAGCAGTGAAGTAGGACTAGCTGTCGACGAGCAGTACTTC. It codes for CASSEVGLAVDEQYF.

The V gene is TRBV11-2, the J gene TRBJ1-4; 7 bases are shared with TRBD1. CDR3 length: 16 residues. Losses at the gene ends were 1 base for V and 7 bases for J; bases not matched to a gene: 9. Per the germline V gene, CDR1 is SGHAT and CDR2 is FQNNGV. The CDR3 coding sequence is TGTGCCAGCAGCTTAGTACAGGGGATACTAAGTGAAAAACTGTTTTTT. Its translation: CASSLVQGILSEKLFF.

As regards this clonotype: A much larger clone lies a single base off, so this may be a read error. Written as DNA, the CDR3 is TGTGCCCGCAGTTACTCAACTAATGAAAAACTGTTTTTT. It codes for CARSYSTNEKLFF. The rearrangement links TRBV6-6 to TRBJ1-4, with no clear D. Germline CDR1 reads MNHNY; CDR2 reads SVGAGI (reference sequence). This CDR3 comprises 13 residues.

Many counts were recorded for this clonotype. This chain joins TRBV6-1 and TRBJ1-2, with 12 bases lining up with TRBD1. Germline CDR1 and CDR2: MNHNS and SASEGT. The ends lost 5 bases at V and 8 bases at J; junction bases unmatched: 15. CDR3 length: 17 amino acids. This CDR3 is CASSYRSQGQGAGGYTF. The CDR3 DNA follows: TGTGCCAGCAGTTATAGATCCCAGGGACAGGGGGCTGGCGGCTACACCTTC.

This clonotype was observed many times. V is TRBV6-5 and J is TRBJ2-3; a possible D gene is TRBD1 (5 bases). Germline V CDR1 and CDR2: MNHEY, SVGAGI. Trimming took off 2 bases at V and 3 bases at J, with 6 bases between the two ends. This CDR3 contains 13 residues. The CDR3 DNA is TGTGCCAGCAGTTACCCAGGGACAGATACGCAGTATTTT. Its translation is CASSYPGTDTQYF.

This clonotype was counted at least ten times. V is TRBV2 and J is TRBJ2-1; a weak D match, TRBD2 (5 bases). Deletions cut 5 bases from V and 0 bases from J, with 11 bases between. Germline V lookup: CDR1 SNHLY, CDR2 FYNNEI. The CDR3 sequence is 15 residues long. CDR3 amino acids: CASSSDAGSYNEQFF. The CDR3 bases are TGTGCCAGCAGTTCCGACGCGGGCTCCTACAATGAGCAGTTCTTC.

This clonotype was counted at least ten times. The chain couples TRBV12-3 or TRBV12-4 to TRBJ2-1; D might be TRBD2 (5 bases). V lost 4 bases to trimming and J lost 7 bases, with 14 bases between them. The CDR3 loop spans 14 amino acids. Here the CDR3 reads CASSSERPGNEQFF. The CDR3 DNA reads TGTGCCAGCAGTTCGGAGCGGCCTGGGAATGAGCAGTTCTTC.

V is TRBV10-3 and J is TRBJ2-3; perhaps TRBD2 as D (6 bases). This CDR3 is 12 amino acids long. Trimming pared 2 bases from V and 6 bases from J, leaving 6 bases between. Germline values: CDR1 ENHRY, CDR2 SYGVKD. For the CDR3, the DNA is TGTGCCATCAGTGAGCGGGGGGATACGCAGTATTTT. Encoded protein: CAISERGDTQYF.

This clonotype came up many times. The J gene is TRBJ2-5, the V gene TRBV28; D not certain. Trimming took off 4 bases at V and 1 base at J, with 1 base between the two ends. CDR1 is MDHEN, CDR2 SYDVKM, per germline. CDR3 length: 11 amino acids. The CDR3 coding sequence is TGTGCCAGCAGTTCCCAAGAGACCCAGTACTTC. Translating gives CASSSQETQYF.

The genes are TRBV20-1 and TRBJ1-1; D might be TRBD1 (5 bases). This CDR3 region has 14 residues. Trimming removed 5 bases from V and 1 base from J, with 14 bases in between. The germline CDR1 and CDR2 sequences are DFQATT and SNEGSKA (reference sequence). CDR3 bases: TGCAGTGCTGGATTGGGGCGCCGGAACACTGAAGCTTTCTTT. Translating gives CSAGLGRRNTEAFF.

In its sample, this clonotype was seen many times. The genes are TRBV20-1 and TRBJ1-5; D unresolved. The CDR3 has 15 residues. V was cut by 1 base and J by 2 bases, with 12 bases left in between. Germline V CDR1 and CDR2: DFQATT, SNEGSKA (reference sequence). The CDR3 spells CSARATQHGNQPQHF. DNA for the CDR3: TGCAGTGCTAGAGCCACCCAACACGGCAATCAGCCCCAGCATTTT.

In regard to this clonotype: A read error may be the cause here, since a much bigger clone is one base away. The chain recombines TRBV6-2 or TRBV6-3 with TRBJ1-2, with 9 nucleotides matching TRBD1. Germline V gene sequence: CDR1 MNHEY, CDR2 SVGEGT. This CDR3 has 15 residues. The CDR3 DNA sequence: TGTGCCAGCAGCCGTACCGGGACAGGGAACTATGACTACACCTTC. This encodes CASSRTGTGNYDYTF.

This chain links TRBV5-1 with TRBJ2-6, with 7 bases identical to TRBD2. Germline loops: CDR1 SGHRS, CDR2 YFSETQ. The CDR3 covers 18 residues. Unmatched junction bases numbered 10, after V lost 4 bases and J lost 0 bases. As DNA, the CDR3 is TGCGCCAGCAGCCCCCCCCTAGCGGAGAGCTCTGGGGCCAACGTCCTGACTTTC. Translated: CASSPPLAESSGANVLTF.

This clonotype showed up many times. The chain couples TRBV12-3 or TRBV12-4 to TRBJ1-4, with TRBD1 matching 8 bases. The CDR3 consists of 14 residues. Trimming took 7 bases from V and 5 from J; bases not matched to a gene: 6. CDR3 sequence: CASTRDRRNEKLFF. The CDR3 nucleotides read TGTGCCAGCACCCGGGACAGGCGGAATGAAAAACTGTTTTTT.

V is TRBV9 and J is TRBJ1-6; TRBD1 might be the D (6 bases). From germline, CDR1 is SGDLS and CDR2 YYNGEE. V lost 3 bases to trimming and J lost 7 bases, with 23 bases between them. The CDR3 consists of 18 residues. The CDR3 coding sequence is TGTGCCAGCAGCGATAACGAGGGGGGCCATCCGGAGAATTCACCCCTCCACTTT. This translates into CASSDNEGGHPENSPLHF. The full variable domain, rest sourced from reference TRBV9 and TRBJ1-6, is DSGVTQTPKHLITATGQRVTLRCSPRSGDLSVYWYQQSLDQGLQFLIQYYNGEERAKGNILERFSAQQFPDLHSELNLSSLELGDSALYFCASSDNEGGHPENSPLHFGNGTRLTVT.

The sample holds many counts of this clonotype. The chain recombines TRBV29-1 with TRBJ2-7; 8 bases are shared with TRBD2. Per germline, CDR1 SQVTM and CDR2 ANQGSEA. The trim removed 6 bases at V and 6 bases at J, leaving 13 bases unmatched. There are 14 residues in the CDR3. The CDR3 nucleotides read TGCAGCGTGGGTTTTAGCGGGATCGCTAGCGAGCAGTACTTC. Amino acid sequence: CSVGFSGIASEQYF.

This clonotype was counted only a few times. V and J are TRBV13 and TRBJ1-6; D is ambiguous. With 2 bases removed from V and 10 bases from J, the gap between germline ends came to 9 bases. Germline V gives CDR1 PRHDT, CDR2 FYEKMQ (reference sequence). The CDR3 runs 13 residues. CDR3 residues: CASSLRRSSPLHF. The CDR3 DNA reads TGTGCCAGCAGCTTAAGGAGGTCCTCACCCCTCCACTTT.